Each of the 2 T cell receptor beta chains below was sequenced from the same sample in a study of blood T cell repertoires in COVID-19. Here immunoSEQ multiplex PCR was the method, and the copy in TCRdb shows in-frame clones only, minus some. The sample has fewer than 250,000 clones, under 90% seen once. Sequencing was performed on PBMCs or T cells enriched from blood (not recorded which). The receptors here all came from a woman in her 40s who had been exposed to COVID-19.

This rearrangement joins TRBV7-3 to TRBJ1-1, with a tentative D call TRBD1 (6 bases). The V gene lost 5 bases and the J gene lost 2 bases, with 18 bases spanning the gap. The CDR3 extends over 16 amino acids. Germline V gene lookup returns CDR1 SGHTA and CDR2 FQGTGA. DNA of the CDR3: TGTGCCAGCAGCCTACGACCACAGGGCGCAAACACTGAAGCTTTCTTT. The encoded protein is CASSLRPQGANTEAFF.

The chain carries TRBV11-2 and TRBJ1-2, with D hard to call. With 7 bases removed from V and 0 bases from J, the gap between germline ends came to 15 bases. Germline CDR1 reads SGHAT; CDR2 reads FQNNGV. The length of the CDR3 is 15 residues. DNA for the CDR3: TGTGCCAGCACTTCGCGGGCCGGAGCTAACTATGGCTACACCTTC. The encoded protein is CASTSRAGANYGYTF.